A single sample is the source of the 25 T cell receptor beta chains below, sequenced in a study of blood T cells in healthy people across ages. The authors ran a second PCR of 7 to 11 cycles using a sample-barcoded 5' primer and a J-beta primer mix. TCRdb processed the 5' RACE reads anew with MiXCR; each CDR3 protein has one entry. This table has approximately 290,000 distinct CDR3 sequences, around 30% appearing once. Sequenced: blood. The receptors originated from a woman aged 65 to 85 in good health.

The V call is TRBV11-1, the J call TRBJ1-4, with D unclear. V was trimmed by 4 bases and J by 6 bases, leaving 12 bases between them. Germline V gene lookup returns CDR1 SGHAT and CDR2 FQDESV (reference sequence). The CDR3 runs to 14 residues. DNA of the CDR3: TGTGCCAGCAGCTCCGACGGGAGGCATGAAAAACTGTTTTTT. It specifies CASSSDGRHEKLFF.

Remarks on this clonotype: Just one base apart from a much larger clone, this may be a read error. The chain carries TRBV10-3 and TRBJ2-1; possibly TRBD2 for D (5 bases). The length of the CDR3 is 14 residues. Per germline, CDR1 ENHRY and CDR2 SYGVKD. This chain's CDR3 is CAINLAGLKNDQFF. DNA of the CDR3: TGTGCCATCAATCTAGCTGGGCTAAAAAATGACCAGTTCTTC.

The V and J genes are TRBV20-1 and TRBJ1-5; D possibly corresponds to TRBD1 (5 bases). The CDR3 contains 15 residues. Germline V gene data show CDR1 as DFQATT and CDR2 as SNEGSKA (reference sequence). V gave up 6 bases and J gave up 2 bases, with 17 bases separating them. The CDR3 nucleotides read TGCAGTGCGTCCAGTGCCAGGGTTGGCAATCAGCCCCAGCATTTT. Its translation: CSASSARVGNQPQHF.

The chain links TRBV28 to TRBJ1-4, with D hard to call. The CDR3 runs to 13 residues. Trimming took off 6 bases at V and 8 bases at J, with 13 bases between the two ends. Per the germline V gene, CDR1 is MDHEN and CDR2 is SYDVKM. CDR3 bases: TGTGCCAGCAGCTCTCGACTGGCCGAAAAACTGTTTTTT. This sequence encodes CASSSRLAEKLFF. Full variable domain (outside the CDR3, taken from reference TRBV28 and TRBJ1-4): DVKVTQSSRYLVKRTGEKVFLECVQDMDHENMFWYRQDPGLGLRLIYFSYDVKMKEKGDIPEGYSVSREKKERFSLILESASTNQTSMYLCASSSRLAEKLFFGSGTQLSVL.

The chain recombines TRBV3-1 with TRBJ2-1; tentatively, D is TRBD2 (6 bases). The CDR3 contains 12 residues. Germline loops: CDR1 LGHDT, CDR2 YNNKEL (reference sequence). Between the trimmed V and J ends, which lost 3 bases and 9 bases, there was a span of 9 bases. DNA of the CDR3: TGTGCCAGCAGCCATACGGAGGGTGAGCAGTTCTTC. Its protein is CASSHTEGEQFF.

This chain connects TRBV6-1 to TRBJ1-6, with unresolved D. The length of the CDR3 is 16 residues. V lost 8 bases, J lost 1 base, and 15 bases lay in between. Germline loops: CDR1 MNHNS, CDR2 SASEGT. CDR3 amino acids: CASLTALGSYNSPLHF. DNA of the CDR3: TGTGCCAGCCTAACCGCTCTGGGGTCCTATAATTCACCCCTCCACTTT.

This clonotype showed up just a few times. The chain couples TRBV20-1 to TRBJ2-6; D gene unclear. The germline V and J ends were trimmed by 6 bases and 0 bases, with 12 bases remaining between them. This CDR3 is built from 15 residues. Germline CDR1 is DFQATT and CDR2 is SNEGSKA (reference sequence). As DNA, the CDR3 is TGCAGTGCCCGAGCCAGCTACTCTGGGGCCAACGTCCTGACTTTC. It is translated as CSARASYSGANVLTF.

In this sample, this clonotype turned up a few times. The V and J genes are TRBV29-1 and TRBJ2-3; 7 bases line up with TRBD1. Germline CDR1 is SQVTM and CDR2 is ANQGSEA. The CDR3 length is 13 residues. V gave up 6 bases and J gave up 2 bases; unmatched junction bases: 5. DNA for the CDR3: TGCAGCGTAGCCGGGACAGACACAGATACGCAGTATTTT. It specifies CSVAGTDTDTQYF.

The V gene is TRBV4-1, the J gene TRBJ1-2; possibly TRBD1 for D (6 bases). The CDR3 has 15 amino acids. V shed 4 bases and J shed 2 bases, with 14 bases lying between them. Germline CDR1 reads MGHRA; CDR2 reads YSYEKL. This CDR3 is CASSRSGAVNYGYTF. The CDR3 DNA is TGCGCCAGCAGCCGTTCAGGGGCCGTCAACTATGGCTACACCTTC.

The chain uses TRBV12-3 or TRBV12-4 and TRBJ2-5; perhaps TRBD2 as D (6 bases). The tail of the sequence fits TRBJ2-7 better, so the J call may be wrong. The CDR3 has 15 residues. The CDR3 DNA is TGTGCCAGCAGTTCACCGGGAGCCCCGGGATACGAGCAGTACTTC. As protein: CASSSPGAPGYEQYF.

The chain uses TRBV7-2 and TRBJ2-7; 8 bases map to TRBD2. The V and J ends lost 5 bases and 6 bases, in that order; junction bases with no gene match: 3. The CDR3 extends over 12 amino acids. Germline V gene data show CDR1 as SGHTA and CDR2 as FQGNSA. CDR3 region: CASSASGFEQYF. CDR3 nucleotides: TGTGCCAGCAGCGCTAGCGGGTTCGAGCAGTACTTC.

The chain carries TRBV5-1 and TRBJ2-5; D call uncertain. The DNA end favors TRBJ2-7, so the J call may be wrong. The CDR3 contains 14 residues. Per germline, CDR1 SGHRS and CDR2 YFSETQ. This CDR3 reads CASSQEWTINEQYF. The DNA of the CDR3 is TGCGCCAGCAGCCAAGAGTGGACCATCAACGAGCAGTACTTC.

The chain carries TRBV7-9 and TRBJ2-1; D tentatively fits TRBD1 or TRBD2 (5 bases each). Per the germline V gene, CDR1 is SEHNR and CDR2 is FQNEAQ (reference sequence). V was trimmed by 3 bases and J by 8 bases, leaving 8 bases between them. CDR3 length: 12 residues. CDR3 sequence: CASSFEGYEQFF. The CDR3 DNA sequence: TGTGCCAGCAGCTTTGAGGGGTATGAGCAGTTCTTC.

This clonotype was seen ten or more times. Sequence at one end of the junction differs from germline and may be a read error. This chain connects TRBV5-1 to TRBJ2-1, with a weak D call TRBD1 (5 bases). Germline V gene data show CDR1 as SGHRS and CDR2 as YFSETQ. The CDR3 loop spans 15 amino acids. CDR3 sequence (DNA): TGTGCCAGCAGCTTGGGCGACAGCTCCTACAATGAGCAGTTCTTC. As protein: CASSLGDSSYNEQFF.

This clonotype came up a few times. Sequence at one end of the junction differs from germline and may be a read error. The gene calls are TRBV6-2 or TRBV6-3 and TRBJ1-5; possibly TRBD1 for D (6 bases). CDR1 is MNHEY and CDR2 is SVGEGT in the germline V gene. CDR3 length: 14 residues. CDR3 nucleotides: TGTGTCAGCAGCCGTGGGACAAAAAATCAGCCCCAGCATTTT. Translating gives CVSSRGTKNQPQHF.

This clonotype was counted at least ten times. The chain combines TRBV28 with TRBJ1-3; D unresolved. V lost 2 bases and J lost 2, with 10 bases in between. The length of the CDR3 is 15 residues. The germline V gene has CDR1 MDHEN and CDR2 SYDVKM. The CDR3 sequence is CASSLKGWAGNTIYF. DNA of the CDR3: TGTGCCAGCAGTTTAAAAGGATGGGCTGGAAACACCATATATTTT.

This chain connects TRBV5-1 to TRBJ1-1; D ambiguous. Germline V gene sequence: CDR1 SGHRS, CDR2 YFSETQ. The CDR3 extends over 15 amino acids. Trimming stripped 0 bases from V and 1 base from J, with 10 bases between. The DNA of the CDR3 is TGCGCCAGCAGCTTGGAGGGAATCCGGAACACTGAAGCTTTCTTT. Amino acids: CASSLEGIRNTEAFF.

This clonotype was counted once. The chain couples TRBV20-1 to TRBJ2-2; 8 bases are a match to TRBD2. From germline, CDR1 is DFQATT and CDR2 SNEGSKA (reference sequence). Trimming cost V 0 bases and J 5 bases; bases outside gene matches: 8. This CDR3 is built from 16 residues. As DNA, the CDR3 is TGCAGTGCTAGAGATCAGGCGGGGGGCTTGACCGGGGAGCTGTTTTTT. Amino acids: CSARDQAGGLTGELFF.

V is TRBV28 and J is TRBJ2-5; the D gene is possibly TRBD2 (5 bases). V was pared by 5 bases and J by 4 bases, with 14 bases between. The CDR3 is made up of 14 amino acids. Germline CDR1 and CDR2: MDHEN and SYDVKM. The CDR3 DNA is TGTGCCAGCAGTCCCGTGGGGAGAAGAGAGACCCAGTACTTC. Translation gives CASSPVGRRETQYF.

Only a few counts were recorded for this clonotype. The junction shows a germline mismatch at one end, possibly a read error. The rearrangement links TRBV5-1 to TRBJ2-3, with D perhaps being TRBD1 or TRBD2 (6 bases each). Germline V CDR1 and CDR2: SGHRS, YFSETQ. This CDR3 contains 16 residues. The CDR3 nucleotides are TGCGCCAGCGGCTTGGAGGGGACAACCTATGGGGATACGCAGTATTTT. It specifies CASGLEGTTYGDTQYF.

This clonotype appeared a few times. The rearrangement joins TRBV20-1 to TRBJ2-5; 10 bases are a match to TRBD2. The DNA end lines up better with TRBJ2-1; the J call may be wrong. There are 15 residues in the CDR3. Germline CDR1 DFQATT, CDR2 SNEGSKA (reference sequence). CDR3 sequence: CSAQWASGGPKGQFF. The CDR3 DNA reads as TGCAGTGCCCAGTGGGCTAGCGGGGGACCCAAGGGGCAGTTCTTC.

At least ten counts were recorded for this clonotype. V gene TRBV12-3 or TRBV12-4 combines with J gene TRBJ2-5; the match to TRBD1 covers 10 bases. The CDR3 length is 14 residues. With 7 bases clipped from V and 5 bases from J, the junction kept 7 bases outside the gene matches. CDR3 bases: TGTGCCAGCATCCCCGACAGGGGGCAGGAGACCCAGTACTTC. Amino acids: CASIPDRGQETQYF.

This clonotype occurred a few times. The genes are TRBV29-1 and TRBJ2-1, with 14 bases matching TRBD2. J lost 0 bases, V lost 4 bases, and 5 bases had no gene match. The germline gives CDR1 SQVTM, CDR2 ANQGSEA. This CDR3 is built from 17 residues. CDR3 bases: TGCAGCGTTGGTGGGACTAGCGGGAGTGACTCCTACAATGAGCAGTTCTTC. The encoded protein is CSVGGTSGSDSYNEQFF.

The V gene is TRBV5-1, the J gene TRBJ2-5; TRBD1 is a possible D gene (6 bases). The CDR3 totals 12 residues. The germline V gene has CDR1 SGHRS and CDR2 YFSETQ. The V and J ends lost 4 bases and 5 bases respectively, with 9 bases between them. This CDR3 reads CASSSQGETQYF. CDR3 sequence (DNA): TGCGCCAGCAGCAGTCAGGGGGAGACCCAGTACTTC.

This clonotype was observed a few times. The chain carries TRBV7-9 and TRBJ2-4; D remains ambiguous. Germline CDR1 reads SEHNR; CDR2 reads FQNEAQ (reference sequence). Trimming left V 5 bases short and J 0 bases short, with 8 bases between. This CDR3 comprises 14 residues. CDR3 nucleotide sequence: TGTGCCAGCAGCCTAGAAATAGCCAAAAACATTCAGTACTTC. Protein sequence: CASSLEIAKNIQYF.